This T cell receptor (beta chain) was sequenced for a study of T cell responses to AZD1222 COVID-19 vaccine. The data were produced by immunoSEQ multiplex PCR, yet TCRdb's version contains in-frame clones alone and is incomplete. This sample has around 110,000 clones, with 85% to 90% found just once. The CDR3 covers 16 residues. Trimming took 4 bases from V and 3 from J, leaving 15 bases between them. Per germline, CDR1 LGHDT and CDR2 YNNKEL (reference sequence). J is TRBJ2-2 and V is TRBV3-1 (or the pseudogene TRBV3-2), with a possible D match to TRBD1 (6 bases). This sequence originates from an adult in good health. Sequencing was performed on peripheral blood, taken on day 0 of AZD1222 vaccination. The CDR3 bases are TGTGCCAGCAGCCCCCCCGGACAGTGGCACACCGGGGAGCTGTTTTTT. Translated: CASSPPGQWHTGELFF.